Below are 17 T cell receptor beta chains sequenced from a single sample in a study of CD8 T cell repertoires and HIV-1 epitope variants. No antigen is known for these receptors. Clones were sequenced by immunoSEQ multiplex PCR, and TCRdb holds only the in-frame ones, with some missing. The table includes some 6,000 clones, approximately 70% detected once. The sequenced sample was cultured CD8+ T cells derived from PBMCs. The receptors were sampled from a male donor with HIV.

V gene TRBV5-5 combines with J gene TRBJ2-2; D remains ambiguous. From germline, CDR1 is SGHKS and CDR2 YYEKEE (reference sequence). Trimming stripped 2 bases from V and 8 bases from J, with 16 bases between. This CDR3 is built from 15 residues. The CDR3, as DNA: TGTGCCAGCAGCTTTGAGACCTCTTCCAAGGGGGAGCTGTTTTTT. Protein product: CASSFETSSKGELFF.

The chain combines TRBV6-5 with TRBJ1-2, with 9 bases identical to TRBD1. V shed 6 bases, J shed 7 bases, and the junction held 9 bases outside the gene matches. Germline V gives CDR1 MNHEY, CDR2 SVGAGI. The CDR3 loop spans 14 amino acids. The CDR3 region is CASRTQGQGFGYTF. Here the CDR3 DNA reads TGTGCCAGCAGAACCCAGGGACAGGGATTTGGCTACACCTTC.

This clone showed up just once. The V and J genes are TRBV30 and TRBJ1-1; D unresolved. CDR1 and CDR2 from the germline V gene are GTSNPN and SVGIG (reference sequence). The germline V and J ends were trimmed by 3 bases and 4 bases, with 21 bases remaining between them. The CDR3 has 16 amino acids. The CDR3 DNA sequence: TGTGCCTGGAGGCCCTCCCCGGGGAGTTCCCCCACTGAAGCTTTCTTT. This gives the protein CAWRPSPGSSPTEAFF.

This clone appeared a few times. The V and J genes are TRBV6-1 and TRBJ2-1, with 9 nucleotides matching TRBD1. Germline V gene data show CDR1 as MNHNS and CDR2 as SASEGT. The CDR3 is made up of 16 amino acids. J gave up 7 bases and V 1 base, and 8 bases lay outside the gene matches. In DNA, the CDR3 is TGTGCCAGCAGTGAAGGATTGGGGACAGGGAGTAATGAGCAGTTCTTC. Its protein product is CASSEGLGTGSNEQFF.

This clone came up a few times. The chain joins TRBV7-3 to TRBJ2-2; D not resolved. The V and J ends lost 4 bases and 7 bases respectively, with 7 bases between them. This CDR3 contains 12 residues. The germline V gene has CDR1 SGHTA and CDR2 FQGTGA. CDR3 sequence (DNA): TGTGCCAGCAGCTCGACGGGCGGGGAGCTGTTTTTT. The encoded protein is CASSSTGGELFF.

The chain joins TRBV2 to TRBJ2-2; D is possibly TRBD2 (5 bases). Per the germline V gene, CDR1 is SNHLY and CDR2 is FYNNEI. The CDR3 consists of 12 residues. V lost 9 bases to trimming and J lost 6 bases, with 11 bases between them. The CDR3 DNA reads TGTGCCAGTACCCCGGGGTCCGGGGAGCTGTTTTTT. Translating gives CASTPGSGELFF.

V gene TRBV5-6 combines with J gene TRBJ2-1; the match to TRBD2 covers 11 bases. CDR1 and CDR2 (germline): SGHDT, YYEEEE. V was pared by 6 bases and J by 6 bases, with 5 bases of the junction left unmatched. The CDR3 has 14 residues. CDR3 DNA: TGTGCCAGCACCTATAGCGGGGGGGCCAATGAGCAGTTCTTC. As protein: CASTYSGGANEQFF.

This clone has just one count. This sequence joins TRBV11-1 and TRBJ2-7, with 11 bases that match TRBD2. Germline CDR1 SGHAT, CDR2 FQDESV (reference sequence). The junction had 3 bases not matched to a gene; V was cut back by 5 bases and J by 3 bases. The CDR3 sequence is 14 residues long. The CDR3 here is CASSPTSGIYEQYF. CDR3 nucleotides: TGTGCCAGCAGCCCGACTAGCGGGATCTACGAGCAGTACTTC.

This clone appeared a single time. The rearrangement links TRBV4-1 to TRBJ2-1; 11 nucleotides line up with TRBD2. The CDR3 loop spans 16 amino acids. The V segment lost 1 base and the J segment 3 bases; nucleotides outside the gene matches: 2. CDR1 and CDR2 (germline): MGHRA, YSYEKL. The CDR3 coding sequence is TGCGCCAGCAGCCAAGCCGGGACTAGCGGCTACAATGAGCAGTTCTTC. As protein: CASSQAGTSGYNEQFF.

The chain employs TRBV5-1 and TRBJ2-3, with D maybe TRBD2 (6 bases). Germline values: CDR1 SGHRS, CDR2 YFSETQ. The CDR3 loop spans 14 amino acids. Trimming took off 0 bases at V and 4 bases at J, with 9 bases between the two ends. The CDR3 here is CASSLVGEADTQYF. DNA of the CDR3: TGCGCCAGCAGCTTGGTAGGGGAGGCAGATACGCAGTATTTT.

The chain carries TRBV10-2 and TRBJ1-1; no clear D. Germline V lookup: CDR1 WSHSY, CDR2 SAAADI. V was trimmed by 1 base and J by 3 bases, leaving 9 bases between them. The CDR3 covers 14 residues. This chain's CDR3 is CASSELELYTEAFF. In DNA form, the CDR3 reads TGCGCCAGCAGTGAGTTGGAACTTTACACTGAAGCTTTCTTT.

There are a few counts of this clone. The chain couples TRBV7-8 to TRBJ2-3; 8 bases are a match to TRBD2. CDR1 is SGHVS, CDR2 FQNEAQ, per germline. V shed 1 base, J shed 2 bases, and the junction held 8 bases outside the gene matches. CDR3 size: 17 residues. The DNA of the CDR3 is TGTGCCAGCAGCTTAGGTTACGCGGGGGGTCCCACAGATACGCAGTATTTT. Translated: CASSLGYAGGPTDTQYF.

The chain uses TRBV5-1 and TRBJ2-7; TRBD2 might be the D (5 bases). V was clipped by 0 bases and J by 3 bases, with 16 bases between them. The CDR3 runs 16 residues. CDR1 and CDR2 from the germline V gene are SGHRS and YFSETQ. Written as DNA, the CDR3 is TGCGCCAGCAGCTTGGGAAGGGAGTTCAGGCTCTACGAGCAGTACTTC. This sequence encodes CASSLGREFRLYEQYF.

V gene TRBV7-6 combines with J gene TRBJ2-1, with TRBD2 matching 8 bases. CDR1 SGHVS and CDR2 FNYEAQ come from the germline V gene. Losses at the gene ends were 5 bases for V and 0 bases for J; bases not matched to a gene: 9. The CDR3 is 17 amino acids. The CDR3, as DNA: TGTGCCAGCAGCCACCGGGAGGGCCCTATCTCCTACAATGAGCAGTTCTTC. This gives the protein CASSHREGPISYNEQFF.

This clone occurred a few times. The rearrangement links TRBV28 to TRBJ2-7; D not certain. Germline lookup yields CDR1 MDHEN and CDR2 SYDVKM. V dropped 5 bases and J dropped 6 bases, with 11 bases sitting between them. The CDR3 extends over 12 amino acids. In nucleotides, the CDR3 is TGTGCCAGCAGTCTTAGTCGCCCCGAGCAGTACTTC. It is translated as CASSLSRPEQYF. The full variable domain, with the rest looked up from reference TRBV28 and TRBJ2-7, is DVKVTQSSRYLVKRTGEKVFLECVQDMDHENMFWYRQDPGLGLRLIYFSYDVKMKEKGDIPEGYSVSREKKERFSLILESASTNQTSMYLCASSLSRPEQYFGPGTRLTVT.

V is TRBV6-6 and J is TRBJ2-7; D is unresolved. Trimming pared 3 bases from V and 2 bases from J, leaving 11 bases between. CDR1 and CDR2 (germline): MNHNY, SVGAGI (reference sequence). The CDR3 loop spans 14 amino acids. The CDR3 region is CASSYSGPTYEQYF. The CDR3 DNA sequence: TGTGCCAGCAGTTATTCCGGGCCCACCTACGAGCAGTACTTC.

The chain employs TRBV7-9 and TRBJ1-5; no clear D gene. The CDR3 runs to 16 residues. The germline V gene encodes CDR1 SEHNR and CDR2 FQNEAQ (reference sequence). V lost 5 bases and J lost 3, with 17 bases in between. The CDR3 region is CASSARSLGSNQPQHF. CDR3 nucleotide sequence: TGTGCCAGCAGCGCCCGGTCACTGGGATCCAATCAGCCCCAGCATTTT.